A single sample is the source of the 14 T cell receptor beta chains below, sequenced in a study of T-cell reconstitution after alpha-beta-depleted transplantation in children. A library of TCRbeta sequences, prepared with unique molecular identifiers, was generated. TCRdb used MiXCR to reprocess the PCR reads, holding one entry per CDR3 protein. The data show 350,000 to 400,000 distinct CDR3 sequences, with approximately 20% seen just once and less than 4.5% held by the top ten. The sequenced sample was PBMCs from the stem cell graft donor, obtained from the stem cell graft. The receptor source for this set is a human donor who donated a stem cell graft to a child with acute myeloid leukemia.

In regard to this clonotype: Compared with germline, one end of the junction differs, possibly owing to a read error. CDR3 coding DNA: TGCACCAGCAGGTCGACAGGGTGGAGCACCGGGGAGCTGTTTTTT. Its protein product is CTSRSTGWSTGELFF. This chain joins TRBV27 and TRBJ2-2, with 7 positions matching TRBD1. The CDR3 extends over 15 amino acids. The germline V gene has CDR1 MNHEY and CDR2 SMNVEV (reference sequence).

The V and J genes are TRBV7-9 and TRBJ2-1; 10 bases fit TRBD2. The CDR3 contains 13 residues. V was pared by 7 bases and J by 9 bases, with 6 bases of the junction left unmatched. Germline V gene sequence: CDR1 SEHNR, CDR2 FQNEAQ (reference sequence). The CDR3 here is CASTPSGRGEQFF. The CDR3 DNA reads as TGTGCCAGCACCCCTAGCGGGAGAGGTGAGCAGTTCTTC.

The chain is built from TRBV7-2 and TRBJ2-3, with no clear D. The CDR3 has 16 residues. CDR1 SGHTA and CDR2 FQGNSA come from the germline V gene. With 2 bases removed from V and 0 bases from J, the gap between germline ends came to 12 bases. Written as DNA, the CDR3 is TGTGCCAGCAGCTTACGGATCGCATCTAGCACAGATACGCAGTATTTT. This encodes CASSLRIASSTDTQYF.

CDR3 loop: CASSLGLPLKNIQYF. In DNA form, the CDR3 reads TGTGCCAGCAGTTTAGGACTGCCCCTCAAAAACATTCAGTACTTC. This chain connects TRBV12-3 or TRBV12-4 to TRBJ2-4; D is unresolved. V dropped 1 base and J dropped 3 bases, with 10 bases sitting between them. The CDR3 covers 15 residues.

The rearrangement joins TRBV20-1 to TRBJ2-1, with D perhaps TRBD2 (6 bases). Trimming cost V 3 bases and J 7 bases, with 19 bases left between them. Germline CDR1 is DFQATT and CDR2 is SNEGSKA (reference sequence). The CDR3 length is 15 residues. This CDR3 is CSASDLSGEKNEQFF. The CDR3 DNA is TGCAGTGCTAGTGACCTCTCGGGGGAGAAAAATGAGCAGTTCTTC.

The CDR3 reads CSANSGSVNEQFF. In DNA, the CDR3 is TGCAGCGCGAATAGCGGGAGTGTCAATGAGCAGTTCTTC. The chain carries TRBV29-1 and TRBJ2-1, with 9 bases lining up with TRBD2. V lost 7 bases and J lost 6; bases outside the gene matches: 7. The germline gives CDR1 SQVTM, CDR2 ANQGSEA. This CDR3 is built from 13 residues.

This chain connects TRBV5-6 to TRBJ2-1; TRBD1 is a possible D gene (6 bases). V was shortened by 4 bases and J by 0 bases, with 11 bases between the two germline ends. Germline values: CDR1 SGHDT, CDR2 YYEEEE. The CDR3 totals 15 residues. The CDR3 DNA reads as TGTGCCAGCAGCCGGGGACACCTCTCCTACAATGAGCAGTTCTTC. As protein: CASSRGHLSYNEQFF.

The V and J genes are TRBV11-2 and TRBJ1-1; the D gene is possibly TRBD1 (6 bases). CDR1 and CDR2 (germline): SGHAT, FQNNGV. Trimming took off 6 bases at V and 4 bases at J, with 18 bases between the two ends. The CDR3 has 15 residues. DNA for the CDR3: TGTGCCAGCAGAGGGGGGCGGGGTGGGGGCACTGAAGCTTTCTTT. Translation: CASRGGRGGGTEAFF.

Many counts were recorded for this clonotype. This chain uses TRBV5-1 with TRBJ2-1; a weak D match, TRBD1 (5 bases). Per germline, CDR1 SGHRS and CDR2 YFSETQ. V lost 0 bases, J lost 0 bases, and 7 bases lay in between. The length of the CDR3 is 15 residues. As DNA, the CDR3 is TGCGCCAGCAGCTTGGCCCAGGGCTCCTACAATGAGCAGTTCTTC. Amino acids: CASSLAQGSYNEQFF. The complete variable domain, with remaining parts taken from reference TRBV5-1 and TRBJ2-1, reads KAGVTQTPRYLIKTRGQQVTLSCSPISGHRSVSWYQQTPGQGLQFLFEYFSETQRNKGNFPGRFSGRQFSNSRSEMNVSTLELGDSALYLCASSLAQGSYNEQFFGPGTRLTVL.

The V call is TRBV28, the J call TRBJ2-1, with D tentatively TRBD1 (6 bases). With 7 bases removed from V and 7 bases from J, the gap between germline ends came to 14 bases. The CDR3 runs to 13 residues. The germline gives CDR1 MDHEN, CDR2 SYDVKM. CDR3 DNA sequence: TGTGCCAGCACCCCTGGACAGTATAATGAGCAGTTCTTC. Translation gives CASTPGQYNEQFF.

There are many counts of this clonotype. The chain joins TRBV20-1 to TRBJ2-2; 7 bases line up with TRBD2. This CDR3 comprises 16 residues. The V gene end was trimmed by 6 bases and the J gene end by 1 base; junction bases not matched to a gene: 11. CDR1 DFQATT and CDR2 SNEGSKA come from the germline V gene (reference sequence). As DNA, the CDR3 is TGCAGTGCGGGGAGATGGGGGGGTGTGAACACCGGGGAGCTGTTTTTT. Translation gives CSAGRWGGVNTGELFF.

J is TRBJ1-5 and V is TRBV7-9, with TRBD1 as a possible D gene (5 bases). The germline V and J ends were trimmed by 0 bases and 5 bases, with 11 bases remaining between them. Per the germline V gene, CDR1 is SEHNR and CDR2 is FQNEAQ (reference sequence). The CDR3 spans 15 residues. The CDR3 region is CASSLAGEIDQPQHF. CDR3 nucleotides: TGTGCCAGCAGCTTAGCAGGGGAGATTGATCAGCCCCAGCATTTT.

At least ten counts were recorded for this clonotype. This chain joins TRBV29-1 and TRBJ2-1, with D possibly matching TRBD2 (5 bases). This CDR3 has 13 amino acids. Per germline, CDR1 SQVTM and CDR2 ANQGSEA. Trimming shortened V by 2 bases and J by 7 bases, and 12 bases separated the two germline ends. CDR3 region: CSVELATVNEQFF. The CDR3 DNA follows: TGCAGCGTTGAACTAGCAACTGTAAATGAGCAGTTCTTC.

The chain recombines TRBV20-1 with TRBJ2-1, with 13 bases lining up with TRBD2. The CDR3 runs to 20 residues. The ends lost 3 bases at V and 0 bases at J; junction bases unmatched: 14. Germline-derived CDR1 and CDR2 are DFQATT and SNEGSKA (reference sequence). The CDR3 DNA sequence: TGCAGTGCTAGCGGGACCGGGACTAGCGGGATAAAGCCCTCCTACAATGAGCAGTTCTTC. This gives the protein CSASGTGTSGIKPSYNEQFF.